Following are 26 T cell receptor beta chains from one sample sequenced in a study of T-cell memory formation after mild COVID-19. From the 5' RACE reads, TCRdb called clonotypes with MiXCR, one entry per CDR3 protein. The table has approximately 340,000 distinct CDR3 sequences, approximately 15% seen once. The source material was PBMCs or a T cell subset sorted from them (not recorded which). These receptors were obtained from a man between 18 and 35 years old who had mild COVID-19 (a few samples of this study predate the infection). Cell type and time point are not known.

The gene calls are TRBV4-1 and TRBJ2-2; D is possibly TRBD2 (7 bases). Trimming took 4 bases from V and 0 from J, leaving 15 bases between them. Germline-derived CDR1 and CDR2 are MGHRA and YSYEKL. The CDR3 runs to 17 residues. The CDR3 region is CASSPRGGASNTGELFF. The DNA of the CDR3 is TGCGCCAGCAGCCCCCGAGGGGGGGCCTCGAACACCGGGGAGCTGTTTTTT.

This clonotype turned up a few times. The rearrangement links TRBV5-1 to TRBJ1-2, with 9 bases aligning to TRBD1. V lost 4 bases to trimming and J lost 4 bases; unmatched junction nucleotides: 8. CDR3 size: 15 residues. In germline, CDR1 is SGHRS, CDR2 YFSETQ. This CDR3 reads CASSGTGLRSYGYTF. CDR3 in DNA: TGCGCCAGCAGCGGGACAGGGCTTCGCTCCTATGGCTACACCTTC.

This clonotype occurred a few times. The rearrangement uses TRBV25-1 and TRBJ2-3, with D perhaps matching TRBD2 (5 bases). V lost 6 bases, J lost 6 bases, and 16 bases lay in between. The germline gives CDR1 MGHDK, CDR2 SYGVNS. This CDR3 is 14 amino acids long. CDR3: CASSPRRGPDTQYF. CDR3 in DNA: TGTGCCAGCAGCCCACGTCGGGGTCCGGATACGCAGTATTTT. The variable domain in full, with the rest retrieved from reference TRBV25-1 and TRBJ2-3, is EADIYQTPRYLVIGTGKKITLECSQTMGHDKMYWYQQDPGMELHLIHYSYGVNSTEKGDLSSESTVSRIRTEHFPLTLESARPSHTSQYLCASSPRRGPDTQYFGPGTRLTVL.

The table lists this clonotype with a few counts. The chain uses TRBV12-3 or TRBV12-4 and TRBJ1-2, with D tentatively TRBD1 (6 bases). Trimming stripped 3 bases from V and 3 bases from J, with 17 bases between. The CDR3 covers 16 residues. The CDR3 DNA follows: TGTGCCAGCAGTTTGTACAGATCACGGGGGCACTATGGCTACACCTTC. Residues: CASSLYRSRGHYGYTF.

Many counts were recorded for this clonotype. V gene TRBV6-5 combines with J gene TRBJ2-6; possible D gene TRBD2, 6 bases. Between the trimmed V and J ends, which lost 0 bases and 1 base, there was a span of 7 bases. The germline V gene encodes CDR1 MNHEY and CDR2 SVGAGI. The CDR3 runs to 16 residues. This CDR3 is CASSYSGGSGANVLTF. CDR3 nucleotides: TGTGCCAGCAGTTACTCGGGGGGTTCTGGGGCCAACGTCCTGACTTTC.

This clonotype occurred a few times. The chain uses TRBV9 and TRBJ1-6, with D tentatively TRBD1 (6 bases). This CDR3 has 15 amino acids. With 1 base removed from V and 8 bases from J, the gap between germline ends came to 13 bases. Germline CDR1 is SGDLS and CDR2 is YYNGEE. The CDR3 coding sequence is TGTGCCAGCAGCGTATCAGGGGACATGGATTCACCCCTCCACTTT. Its protein product is CASSVSGDMDSPLHF.

The V gene is TRBV7-6, the J gene TRBJ1-5, with a tentative D call TRBD1 (5 bases). Germline-derived CDR1 and CDR2 are SGHVS and FNYEAQ. CDR3 length equals 14 residues. V lost 1 base and J lost 6, with 10 bases in between. DNA for the CDR3: TGTGCCAGCAGCTTAGGGGGGGGGAGTCAGCCCCAGCATTTT. Translation: CASSLGGGSQPQHF.

The chain combines TRBV9 with TRBJ2-2; D remains unclear. This CDR3 comprises 14 residues. V shed 7 bases and J shed 1 base, with 11 bases lying between them. Germline CDR1 reads SGDLS; CDR2 reads YYNGEE. In DNA, the CDR3 is TGTGCCAGCTCACTAAGCGAGAACACCGGGGAGCTGTTTTTT. Amino acids: CASSLSENTGELFF.

V gene TRBV12-3 or TRBV12-4 combines with J gene TRBJ1-3; tentative D call: TRBD1 (6 bases). Trimming took off 4 bases at V and 0 bases at J, with 10 bases between the two ends. CDR3 length: 15 residues. The CDR3 here is CASSWTDSSGNTIYF. Written as DNA, the CDR3 is TGTGCCAGCAGTTGGACAGATAGCTCTGGAAACACCATATATTTT.

CDR3 sequence reads: CASSYGLGDTGELFF. Written as DNA, the CDR3 is TGCGCCAGCAGCTATGGCCTGGGGGATACCGGGGAGCTGTTTTTT. The chain combines TRBV5-1 with TRBJ2-2; tentatively, D is TRBD1 or TRBD2 (5 bases each). The CDR3 covers 15 residues. V was pared by 3 bases and J by 5 bases, with 14 bases between. Germline-derived CDR1 and CDR2 are SGHRS and YFSETQ.

The chain carries TRBV10-3 and TRBJ1-6; TRBD1 matches at 9 bases. Unmatched junction bases numbered 8, after V lost 7 bases and J lost 13 bases. The CDR3 is made up of 13 amino acids. Germline assignment: CDR1 ENHRY and CDR2 SYGVKD. The CDR3: CAITRDREGPLHF. The CDR3 bases are TGTGCCATCACCAGGGACAGGGAGGGTCCCCTCCACTTT.

This chain connects TRBV5-1 to TRBJ2-1, with TRBD2 identical over 9 bases. The CDR3 is 18 amino acids. The V gene end was trimmed by 0 bases and the J gene end by 8 bases; junction bases not matched to a gene: 15. CDR1 and CDR2 from the germline V gene are SGHRS and YFSETQ. CDR3: CASSLAASGATGYDEQFF. The CDR3 DNA sequence: TGCGCCAGCAGCTTGGCGGCTAGCGGGGCCACGGGATACGATGAGCAGTTCTTC.

This sequence joins TRBV6-2 or TRBV6-3 and TRBJ2-1; a possible D gene is TRBD1 (6 bases). V was pared by 2 bases and J by 4 bases, with 15 bases between. The CDR3 extends over 16 amino acids. Germline V gene lookup returns CDR1 MNHEY and CDR2 SVGEGT. CDR3 loop: CASSYAPTGSYNEQFF. For the CDR3, the DNA is TGTGCCAGCAGTTACGCCCCGACAGGCTCTTACAATGAGCAGTTCTTC.

The chain links TRBV20-1 to TRBJ1-1, with TRBD1 matching over 7 bases. CDR1 and CDR2 (germline): DFQATT, SNEGSKA (reference sequence). The CDR3 runs 15 residues. V lost 2 bases and J lost 3; bases outside the gene matches: 9. The CDR3 region is CSARPAGTAYTEAFF. The CDR3 DNA is TGCAGTGCTAGACCAGCCGGGACAGCCTACACTGAAGCTTTCTTT.

There are a few counts of this clonotype. This chain uses TRBV12-3 or TRBV12-4 with TRBJ2-3, with D uncertain. V lost 10 bases to trimming and J lost 0 bases, with 11 bases between them. This CDR3 has 13 amino acids. The CDR3 reads CATSDHSTDTQYF. The CDR3 DNA follows: TGTGCCACCTCAGACCATAGCACAGATACGCAGTATTTT.

A few counts support this clonotype. The chain recombines TRBV19 with TRBJ1-6; D possibly corresponds to TRBD1 (5 bases). This CDR3 spans 13 amino acids. The V end lost 9 bases, the J end lost 13 bases, and 19 bases lay between the germline ends. CDR1 is LNHDA and CDR2 is SQIVND in the germline V gene (reference sequence). The CDR3 nucleotides read TGTGCCAGCCGGGACCGGCTAATATCTCCCCTCCACTTT. Its translation is CASRDRLISPLHF.

This clonotype has more than one count but fewer than ten. The chain couples TRBV6-1 to TRBJ2-3; 10 bases line up with TRBD2. With 6 bases clipped from V and 5 bases from J, the junction kept 8 bases outside the gene matches. The CDR3 is made up of 15 amino acids. Germline CDR1 MNHNS, CDR2 SASEGT. The CDR3 DNA reads TGTGCCAGCAGCATGACAGCGGGGGGGAAAGATACGCAGTATTTT. It yields the protein CASSMTAGGKDTQYF.

This chain joins TRBV4-2 and TRBJ2-5, with D possibly TRBD2 on 5 matching bases. The CDR3 covers 12 residues. Trimming stripped 0 bases from V and 9 bases from J, with 8 bases between. Germline lookup yields CDR1 LGHNA and CDR2 YNFKEQ. DNA of the CDR3: TGTGCCAGCAGCCAAGACAGGCGGGCCCAGTACTTC. It encodes CASSQDRRAQYF.

There are a few counts of this clonotype. V gene TRBV29-1 combines with J gene TRBJ1-1, with TRBD1 matching over 9 bases. The CDR3 length is 17 residues. The J segment lost 0 bases and the V segment lost 3 bases, leaving 11 bases of the junction unmatched. Germline V gene sequence: CDR1 SQVTM, CDR2 ANQGSEA. The CDR3 loop is CSVEDVRDRAVNTEAFF. In nucleotides, the CDR3 is TGCAGCGTTGAGGACGTCCGGGACAGGGCCGTGAACACTGAAGCTTTCTTT. Variable domain in full (rest from reference TRBV29-1 and TRBJ1-1): SAVISQKPSRDICQRGTSLTIQCQVDSQVTMMFWYRQQPGQSLTLIATANQGSEATYESGFVIDKFPISRPNLTFSTLTVSNMSPEDSSIYLCSVEDVRDRAVNTEAFFGQGTRLTVV.

The table lists this clonotype with a few counts. Written as DNA, the CDR3 is TGTGCCAGCAGCCAAACCGGGACGCTCGGGGAGCTGTTTTTT. Protein: CASSQTGTLGELFF. The gene calls are TRBV6-2 or TRBV6-3 and TRBJ2-2; D possibly uses TRBD1 or TRBD2 (5 bases each). Germline assignment: CDR1 MNHEY and CDR2 SVGEGT. Deletions cut 6 bases from V and 7 bases from J, with 15 bases between. The length of the CDR3 is 14 residues.

This clonotype was picked up a small number of times. The V and J genes are TRBV25-1 and TRBJ1-2; 8 bases map to TRBD1. Germline V gene sequence: CDR1 MGHDK, CDR2 SYGVNS. This CDR3 is built from 14 residues. The V and J ends lost 3 bases and 8 bases, in that order; junction bases with no gene match: 8. CDR3 protein: CASSDFRGPGGYTF. DNA of the CDR3: TGTGCCAGCAGTGACTTCAGGGGGCCTGGGGGCTACACCTTC.

The chain recombines TRBV6-5 with TRBJ2-7; a possible D gene is TRBD1 (6 bases). V lost 4 bases and J 4 bases, leaving 14 bases between the germline ends. CDR3 length: 14 amino acids. CDR1 MNHEY and CDR2 SVGAGI come from the germline V gene. The CDR3 loop reads CASSFNRVGYEQYF. Here the CDR3 DNA reads TGTGCCAGCAGTTTCAACAGGGTTGGGTACGAGCAGTACTTC.

The gene calls are TRBV7-2 and TRBJ2-4; 7 bases are a match to TRBD2. Per the germline V gene, CDR1 is SGHTA and CDR2 is FQGNSA. Germline trimming cut 3 bases from V and 0 bases from J; bases unmatched to any gene: 2. The CDR3 runs 15 residues. Written as DNA, the CDR3 is TGTGCCAGCAGCTTCGGGACTACAGCCAAAAACATTCAGTACTTC. Amino acids: CASSFGTTAKNIQYF.

The genes are TRBV12-3 or TRBV12-4 and TRBJ2-1; 10 bases agree with TRBD1. V gave up 7 bases and J gave up 5 bases; unmatched junction bases: 5. This CDR3 spans 14 amino acids. CDR3 sequence: CASKRDRGNNEQFF. The CDR3 coding sequence is TGTGCCAGCAAACGGGACAGGGGAAACAATGAGCAGTTCTTC.

This clonotype was counted a few times. The chain couples TRBV2 to TRBJ1-3, with D unresolved. The germline V gene has CDR1 SNHLY and CDR2 FYNNEI. This CDR3 is built from 12 residues. V shed 3 bases and J shed 4 bases, with 4 bases lying between them. CDR3 in amino acids: CASSDRGNTIYF. CDR3 nucleotide sequence: TGTGCCAGCAGTGACAGAGGAAACACCATATATTTT. Full variable domain (remainder filled in from reference TRBV2 and TRBJ1-3): EPEVTQTPSHQVTQMGQEVILRCVPISNHLYFYWYRQILGQKVEFLVSFYNNEISEKSEIFDDQFSVERPDGSNFTLKIRSTKLEDSAMYFCASSDRGNTIYFGEGSWLTVV.

Here the CDR3 DNA reads TGTGCCAGCAGTGGAGGGTCTCTAGCGGGGCAAGAGACCCAGTACTTC. This encodes CASSGGSLAGQETQYF. The chain joins TRBV6-1 to TRBJ2-5, with 9 bases identical to TRBD2. This CDR3 contains 16 residues. After removal of 4 bases from V and 2 bases from J, the junction contained 8 bases not matched to a gene. From germline, CDR1 is MNHNS and CDR2 SASEGT.